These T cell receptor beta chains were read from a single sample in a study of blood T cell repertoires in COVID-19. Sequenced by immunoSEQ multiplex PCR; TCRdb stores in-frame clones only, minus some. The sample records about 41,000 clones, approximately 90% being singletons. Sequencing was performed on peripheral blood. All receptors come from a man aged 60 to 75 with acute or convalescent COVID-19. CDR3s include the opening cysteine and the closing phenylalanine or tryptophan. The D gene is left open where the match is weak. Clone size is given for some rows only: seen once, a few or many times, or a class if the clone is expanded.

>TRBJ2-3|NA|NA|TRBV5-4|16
TGTGCCAGCAGCCAACGGACGTGGGTGGGGCAGGATACGCAGTATTTT
CASSQRTWVGQDTQYF
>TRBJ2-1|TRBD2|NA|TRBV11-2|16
TGTGCCAGCAGCCCTCTAGCGGGGGGGCACCACAATGAGCAGTTCTTC
CASSPLAGGHHNEQFF
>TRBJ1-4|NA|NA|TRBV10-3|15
TGTGCCATCAGCGCTAGTCTAGGCACTCGTGAAAAACTGTTTTTT
CAISASLGTREKLFF
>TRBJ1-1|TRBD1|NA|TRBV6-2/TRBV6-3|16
TGTGCCAGCAGCACACAACGACAGGGGATAAACACTGAAGCTTTCTTT
CASSTQRQGINTEAFF
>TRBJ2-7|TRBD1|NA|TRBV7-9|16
TGTGCCAGCAGCCTTGGACAGGGGGGCGCCTACGACGAGCAGTACTTC
CASSLGQGGAYDEQYF
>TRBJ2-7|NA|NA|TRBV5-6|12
TGTGCCAGCAGCTTTCTAGACTACGAGCAGTACTTC
CASSFLDYEQYF
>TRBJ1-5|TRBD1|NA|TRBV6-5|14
TGTGCCAGCAGTCAGGACAGGGGGTATCAGCCCCAGCATTTT
CASSQDRGYQPQHF
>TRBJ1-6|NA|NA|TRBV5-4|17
TGTGCCAGCAGCTTGGAGCCCGGGAGCTCCTATAATTCACCCCTCCACTTT
CASSLEPGSSYNSPLHF
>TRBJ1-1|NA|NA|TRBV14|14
TGTGCCAGCAGCCAAACACAGGGTTCTGGTGAAGCTTTCTTT
CASSQTQGSGEAFF
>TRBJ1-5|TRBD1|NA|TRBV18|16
TGTGCCAGCTCACTGCCGGACAGGGGTAACAATCAGCCCCAGCATTTT
CASSLPDRGNNQPQHF
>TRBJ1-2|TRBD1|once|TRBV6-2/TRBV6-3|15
TGTGCCAGCAGTTACTCAGGCGACAGGGCGGACGGCTACACCTTC
CASSYSGDRADGYTF
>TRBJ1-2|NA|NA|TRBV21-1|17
TGTGCCAGCAGCAAGCCAGGGGGGACAGGGGATATTGGAGGCTACACCTTC
CASSKPGGTGDIGGYTF
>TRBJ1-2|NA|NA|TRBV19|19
TGTGCCAGTAGTCCCGGGGCCCCGGGAGAATCCACTGCTAACTATGGCTACACCTTC
CASSPGAPGESTANYGYTF
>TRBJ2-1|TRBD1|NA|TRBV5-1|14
TGCGCCAGCAGCTTGGATGGGACAGGAAGTGAGCAGTTCTTC
CASSLDGTGSEQFF
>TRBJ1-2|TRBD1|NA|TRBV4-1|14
TGCGCCAGCAGCCAAACAGGGGGCACTTATGGCTACACCTTC
CASSQTGGTYGYTF
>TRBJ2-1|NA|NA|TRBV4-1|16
TGCGCCAGCAGCCTGAGAGGAGGTGGAGCGGGCAATGAGCAGTTCTTC
CASSLRGGGAGNEQFF
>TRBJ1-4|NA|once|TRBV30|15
TGTGCCTGGAGCATCTACGCAGGGCTAGATGAAAAACTGTTTTTT
CAWSIYAGLDEKLFF
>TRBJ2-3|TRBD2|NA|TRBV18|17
TGTGCCAGCTCACTTCCGAGGGGACTAGCGGGCACAGATACGCAGTATTTT
CASSLPRGLAGTDTQYF
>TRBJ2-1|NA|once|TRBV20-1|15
TGCAGTGCTAGTTTTGAGGGAGTCTCCTACAATGAGCAGTTCTTC
CSASFEGVSYNEQFF
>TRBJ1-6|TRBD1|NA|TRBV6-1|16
TGTGCCAGCAGTGGACAGGGTTTCTCCTATAATTCACCCCTCCACTTT
CASSGQGFSYNSPLHF
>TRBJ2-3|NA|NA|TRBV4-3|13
TGCGCCAGCAGCTCCCAAACGGGGGATACGCAGTATTTT
CASSSQTGDTQYF
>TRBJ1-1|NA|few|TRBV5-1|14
TGCGCCAGCAGCTCGCTCCAGGGTGGGACTGAAGCTTTCTTT
CASSSLQGGTEAFF
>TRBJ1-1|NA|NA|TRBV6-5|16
TGTGCCAGCAGTTACTCGGAGGGGACGTTGGGCACTGAAGCTTTCTTT
CASSYSEGTLGTEAFF
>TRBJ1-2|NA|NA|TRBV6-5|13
TGTGCCAGCAGTTACAGACAGAGCTATGGCTACACCTTC
CASSYRQSYGYTF
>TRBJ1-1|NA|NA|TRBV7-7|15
TGTGCTAGCAGCTTAGAGGATTACAGGCGGACTGAAGCTTTCTTT
CASSLEDYRRTEAFF
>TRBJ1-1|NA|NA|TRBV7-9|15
TGTGCCAGCAGCTTTTATACAGGGACATTCACTGAAGCTTTCTTT
CASSFYTGTFTEAFF
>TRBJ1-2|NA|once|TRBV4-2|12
TGTGCCAGCAGCCCCGGGGTGTATGGCTACACCTTC
CASSPGVYGYTF
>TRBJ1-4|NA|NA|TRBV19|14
TGTGCCAGTAGCGCTCAGGAGGGGAATGAAAAACTGTTTTTT
CASSAQEGNEKLFF
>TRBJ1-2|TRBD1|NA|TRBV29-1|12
TGCAGCGTTGAAAGACAGGGGGACGGCTACACCTTC
CSVERQGDGYTF
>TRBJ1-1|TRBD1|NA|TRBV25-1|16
TGTGCCAGCAGTGAAACCCAAACGACAGGGCCCACTGAAGCTTTCTTT
CASSETQTTGPTEAFF
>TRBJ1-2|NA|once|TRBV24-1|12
TGTGCCACCAGTGATTACCAGGGCCGCTACACCTTC
CATSDYQGRYTF
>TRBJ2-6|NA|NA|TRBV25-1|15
TGTGCCAGCAGTGAATCCGTCTCTGGGGCCAACGTCCTGACTTTC
CASSESVSGANVLTF
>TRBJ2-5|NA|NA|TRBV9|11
TGTGCCAGCAGCGAAATAGCGACCCAGTACTTC
CASSEIATQYF
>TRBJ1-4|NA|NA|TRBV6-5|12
TGTGCCAGCAGCACAACTAATGAAAAACTGTTTTTT
CASSTTNEKLFF
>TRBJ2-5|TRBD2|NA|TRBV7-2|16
TGTGCCAGCAGCTCACCTAGCGGGGACACTCGGGAGACCCAGTACTTC
CASSSPSGDTRETQYF
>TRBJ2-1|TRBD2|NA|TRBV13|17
TGTGCCAGCAGCTCCTCAACGACTAGCGGGGCCTTCAATGAGCAGTTCTTC
CASSSSTTSGAFNEQFF
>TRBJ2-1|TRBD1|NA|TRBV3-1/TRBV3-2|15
TGTGCCAGCAGCCAAGGGTGGACAGGGGCAAATGAGCAGTTCTTC
CASSQGWTGANEQFF
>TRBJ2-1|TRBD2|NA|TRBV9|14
TGTGCCAGCAGCGTCGCGACTAGCGGGAATGAGCAGTTCTTC
CASSVATSGNEQFF
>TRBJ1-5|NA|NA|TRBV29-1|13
TGCAGCGTTGTCCAATCGGGTGGGCAGCCCCAGCATTTT
CSVVQSGGQPQHF
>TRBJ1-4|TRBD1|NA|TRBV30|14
TGTGCCTGGGAGCACACAGGGGGCCATGAAAAACTGTTTTTT
CAWEHTGGHEKLFF
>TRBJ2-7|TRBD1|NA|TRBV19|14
TGTGCCAGTAGTATAACAGGGGGCTACTACGAGCAGTACTTC
CASSITGGYYEQYF
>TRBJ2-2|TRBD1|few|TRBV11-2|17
TGTGCCAGCAGCCCGCGCAGGGGGCAGGGCAACACCGGGGAGCTGTTTTTT
CASSPRRGQGNTGELFF
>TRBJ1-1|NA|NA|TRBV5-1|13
TGCGCCAGCAGCTTGGCCTTCGGCACTGAAGCTTTCTTT
CASSLAFGTEAFF
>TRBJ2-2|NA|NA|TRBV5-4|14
TGTGCCAGCAGCTTGGAGCGGGTCCCCGGGGAGCTGTTTTTT
CASSLERVPGELFF
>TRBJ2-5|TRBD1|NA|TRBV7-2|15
TGTGCCAGCAGCATCCGGACAGGGGGCCAAGAGACCCAGTACTTC
CASSIRTGGQETQYF
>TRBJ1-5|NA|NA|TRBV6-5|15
TGTGCCAGCAGCCTCGCAGGGCGGACCAATCAGCCCCAGCATTTT
CASSLAGRTNQPQHF
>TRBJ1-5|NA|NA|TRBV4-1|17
TGCGCCAGCAGCCAAGATGGCAGAGGAATGAGCAATCAGCCCCAGCATTTT
CASSQDGRGMSNQPQHF
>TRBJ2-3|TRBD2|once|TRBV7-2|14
TGTGCCAGCAGATATGGACTAGCGGTAGATACGCAGTATTTT
CASRYGLAVDTQYF
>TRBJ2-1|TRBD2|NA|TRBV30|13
TGTGCCTGGAGTGGGGTTAGCGGGGGGGAGCAGTTCTTC
CAWSGVSGGEQFF
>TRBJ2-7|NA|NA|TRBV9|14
TGTGCCAGCAGCGTAGGTTTAGGGGTCGGCGAGCAGTACTTC
CASSVGLGVGEQYF
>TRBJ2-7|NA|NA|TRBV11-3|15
TGTGCCAGCAGCCTAGGTGGACTGCCCCTCTACGAGCAGTACTTC
CASSLGGLPLYEQYF
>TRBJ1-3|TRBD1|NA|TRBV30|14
TGTGCCTCAGGGTCCGGGGGACAGGGAAACACCATATATTTT
CASGSGGQGNTIYF
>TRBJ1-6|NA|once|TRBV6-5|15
TGTGCCAGCAGCCAAGATCCCCAGGGGCGGTCACCCCTCCACTTT
CASSQDPQGRSPLHF
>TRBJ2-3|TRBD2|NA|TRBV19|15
TGTGCCAGTAGTATACTAGCGGGACCTGGGGATACGCAGTATTTT
CASSILAGPGDTQYF
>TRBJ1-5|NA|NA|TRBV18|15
TGTGCCAGCTCAGCGGGGGGGAACGTTAATCAGCCCCAGCATTTT
CASSAGGNVNQPQHF
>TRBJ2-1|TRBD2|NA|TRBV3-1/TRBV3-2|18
TGTGCCAGCAGCCAAGGGGTTAGCGGGGGGGCGTCCTACAATGAGCAGTTCTTC
CASSQGVSGGASYNEQFF
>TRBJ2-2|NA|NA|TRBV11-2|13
TGTGCCAGCAGCTTAGCCCGGACCGGGGAGCTGTTTTTT
CASSLARTGELFF
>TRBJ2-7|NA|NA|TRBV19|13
TGTGCCACCTCCGGGGGGACAGGCTACGAGCAGTACTTC
CATSGGTGYEQYF
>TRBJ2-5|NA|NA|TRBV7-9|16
TGTGCCAGCAGCTTAGTCGGTAACTCCTTTAAAGAGACCCAGTACTTC
CASSLVGNSFKETQYF